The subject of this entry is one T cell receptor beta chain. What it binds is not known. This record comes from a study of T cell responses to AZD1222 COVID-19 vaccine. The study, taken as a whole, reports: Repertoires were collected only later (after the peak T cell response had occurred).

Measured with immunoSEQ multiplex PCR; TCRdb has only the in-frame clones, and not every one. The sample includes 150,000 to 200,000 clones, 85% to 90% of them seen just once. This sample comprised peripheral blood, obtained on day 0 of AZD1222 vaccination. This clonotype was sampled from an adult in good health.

The CDR3 DNA reads TGTGCCATCAGTGAGCCTGGACTAGCGGGACTGAAAAACACCGGGGAGCTGTTTTTT. This codes for CAISEPGLAGLKNTGELFF. The chain is built from TRBV10-3 and TRBJ2-2; 12 bases agree with TRBD2. Germline values: CDR1 ENHRY, CDR2 SYGVKD. Trimming took 2 bases from V and 2 from J; bases not matched to a gene: 9. The CDR3 runs 19 residues.